These 6 T cell receptor beta chains share one sample of origin, sequenced in a study of shared clonotypes between healthy human individuals. This table comes from immunoSEQ multiplex PCR, and its TCRdb copy is limited to in-frame clones, with some not included. The data contain about 470,000 clones, 70% to 80% of them singletons. Sequencing was performed on PBMCs. Every receptor here comes from a woman between 40 and 55 years old in good health. Some clones in this sample may be carry-over from other donors' samples.

This sequence joins TRBV6-4 and TRBJ2-2; 9 bases match TRBD2. Germline V lookup: CDR1 MRHNA, CDR2 SNTAGT. This CDR3 has 18 amino acids. The J segment lost 0 bases and the V segment lost 7 bases, leaving 12 bases of the junction unmatched. CDR3 nucleotides: TGTGCCAGCACCAAGGGACGGGGACTAGCCTCGAACACCGGGGAGCTGTTTTTT. It translates to CASTKGRGLASNTGELFF.

The chain is built from TRBV27 and TRBJ1-2, with TRBD1 identical over 11 bases. The CDR3 totals 15 residues. V was pared by 5 bases and J by 2 bases, with 4 bases of the junction left unmatched. Germline V gene data show CDR1 as MNHEY and CDR2 as SMNVEV (reference sequence). In DNA form, the CDR3 reads TGTGCCAGCAGTCCGTGGGACAGGGGGAACTATGGCTACACCTTC. Translating gives CASSPWDRGNYGYTF.

The chain employs TRBV18 and TRBJ2-3, with unresolved D. CDR1 and CDR2 (germline): KGHSH, LQKENI. This CDR3 is built from 14 residues. Trimming took off 2 bases at V and 1 base at J, with 7 bases between the two ends. CDR3: CASSPSVGTDTQYF. The DNA of the CDR3 is TGTGCCAGCTCACCATCTGTGGGCACAGATACGCAGTATTTT.

The chain joins TRBV11-2 to TRBJ2-7, with unresolved D. V lost 6 bases and J 0 bases, leaving 9 bases between the germline ends. This CDR3 spans 13 amino acids. Germline CDR1 reads SGHAT; CDR2 reads FQNNGV. The CDR3 protein is CASRPDGSYEQYF. The DNA for the CDR3 is TGTGCCAGCAGGCCTGACGGCTCCTACGAGCAGTACTTC.

This clone has a handful of counts. The V call is TRBV11-3, the J call TRBJ2-1, with D possibly matching TRBD2 (5 bases). This CDR3 is built from 14 residues. In germline, CDR1 is SGHNT, CDR2 YENEEA. V was pared by 3 bases and J by 5 bases, with 11 bases between. As DNA, the CDR3 is TGTGCCAGCAGCTTCGGGGTTTGGGACAATGAGCAGTTCTTC. It yields the protein CASSFGVWDNEQFF.

This clone was counted only a few times. CDR3 in DNA: TGCGCCAGCAGTGGGGTAGCCAACAATGAGCAGTTCTTC. Protein sequence: CASSGVANNEQFF. The chain uses TRBV10-1 and TRBJ2-1, with D uncertain. The CDR3 sequence is 13 residues long. Germline lookup yields CDR1 WNHNN and CDR2 SYGVQD (reference sequence). Trimming left V 4 bases short and J 5 bases short, with 9 bases between.